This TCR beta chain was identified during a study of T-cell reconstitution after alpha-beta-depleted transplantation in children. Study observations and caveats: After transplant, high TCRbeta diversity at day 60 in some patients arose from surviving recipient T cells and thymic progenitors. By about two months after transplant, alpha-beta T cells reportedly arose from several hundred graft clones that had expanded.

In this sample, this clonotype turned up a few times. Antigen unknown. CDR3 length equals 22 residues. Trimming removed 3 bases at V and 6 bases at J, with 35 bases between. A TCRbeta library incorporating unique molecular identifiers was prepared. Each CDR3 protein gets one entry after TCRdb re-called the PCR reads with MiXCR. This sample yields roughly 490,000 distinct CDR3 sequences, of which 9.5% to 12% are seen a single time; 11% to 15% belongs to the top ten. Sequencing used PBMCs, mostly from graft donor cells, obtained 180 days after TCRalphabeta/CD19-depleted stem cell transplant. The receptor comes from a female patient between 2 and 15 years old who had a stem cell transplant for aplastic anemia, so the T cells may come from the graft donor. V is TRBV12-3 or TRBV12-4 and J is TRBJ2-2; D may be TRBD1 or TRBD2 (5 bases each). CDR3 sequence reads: CASSFYGPILGTGWSDAGELFF. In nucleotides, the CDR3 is TGTGCCAGCAGTTTCTATGGACCTATTTTAGGGACGGGATGGTCGGATGCCGGGGAGCTGTTTTTT.